Listed below are T cell receptor beta chains from one sample, sequenced in a study of T cell repertoires in cytomegalovirus infection. TCRdb passed the reads through MiXCR, listing each CDR3 protein once. The sample has under 200,000 distinct CDR3 sequences, 28% seen once. The sequencing sample was made of PBMCs. The receptor source for this set is a human donor in good health (CMV status not recorded). Some clones in this sample may be carry-over from other donors' samples. CDR3s include the opening cysteine and the closing phenylalanine or tryptophan. The D gene is left open where the match is weak. Not every row has a clone size; where given, it reads once, few, many or a size class.

>TRBV2|-|TRBJ1-3|few
TGTGCCAGCACCGGGTTCTCTGGAAACACCATATATTTT
CASTGFSGNTIYF
>TRBV6-2/TRBV6-3|-|TRBJ2-7|few
TGTGCCAGCACCCCGCTTGGACAGAACTACGAGCAGTACTTC
CASTPLGQNYEQYF
>TRBV2|-|TRBJ2-4|-
TGTGCCAGCAGGCCTTTTGCAGTAGCCAAAAACATTCAGTACTTC
CASRPFAVAKNIQYF
>TRBV10-1|-|TRBJ1-1|few
TGCGCCAGCAGTGGTCAGTTGAACACTGAAGCTTTCTTT
CASSGQLNTEAFF
>TRBV7-8|-|TRBJ2-5|few
TGTGCCAGCAGCTCCCGCTTAGGCAGCCGCCAAGAGACCCAGTACTTC
CASSSRLGSRQETQYF
>TRBV7-9|TRBD1|TRBJ1-1|-
TGTGCCGGAGGACAGGGGGCGACCACTGAAGCTTTCTTT
CAGGQGATTEAFF
>TRBV2|TRBD1|TRBJ2-5|few
TGTGCCAGCAGTGAAGCTCTACAGGGGCTGTACTTC
CASSEALQGLYF
>TRBV29-1|-|TRBJ1-3|-
TGCAGCGTCGGAGGTGGGAGCTCTGGAAACACCATATATTTT
CSVGGGSSGNTIYF
>TRBV30|-|TRBJ2-7|many
TGTGCCTGGGCTCCTGGGAAACACGAGCAGTACTTC
CAWAPGKHEQYF
>TRBV12-5|-|TRBJ1-5|-
TGTGCTAGTGGTTACCGCGAGGGAAGGGTCCAGCCCCAGCATTTT
CASGYREGRVQPQHF
>TRBV12-3/TRBV12-4|-|TRBJ1-2|few
TGTGCCAGCAGCCCACGGGACATTGAAAATGGCTACACCTTC
CASSPRDIENGYTF
>TRBV10-3|-|TRBJ1-5|-
TGTGCCATCAGTGAATCTGGTGATAATCAGCCCCAGCATTTT
CAISESGDNQPQHF
>TRBV6-5|TRBD1|TRBJ1-2|few
TGTGCCAGCAGTTGGGACAGGGAAGGGACCCAAGGAGGCTACACCTTC
CASSWDREGTQGGYTF
>TRBV27|-|TRBJ2-3|-
TGTGCCAGCAGTTTATCGGCCGAACCGCACACAGATACGCAGTATTTT
CASSLSAEPHTDTQYF
>TRBV12-3/TRBV12-4|-|TRBJ2-1|few
TGTGCCAGCAGTTTGAGGGTCCGAAACAATGAGCAGTTCTTC
CASSLRVRNNEQFF
>TRBV12-3/TRBV12-4|-|TRBJ2-5|-
TGTGCCAGCAGCTCCCGACTCCTTGGCGGGACCCAGTACTTC
CASSSRLLGGTQYF
>TRBV2|-|TRBJ1-2|few
TGTGCCAGCAGTCCCGTATCCACAGGGACCTATGGCTACACCTTC
CASSPVSTGTYGYTF
>TRBV19|-|TRBJ1-4|-
TGTGCCAGTAGAACAGACGGAACGAATGAAAAACTGTTTTTT
CASRTDGTNEKLFF
>TRBV20-1|-|TRBJ2-3|-
TGCAGTGCTACGTTACAGAGCCCCACAGATACGCAGTATTTT
CSATLQSPTDTQYF
>TRBV7-2|-|TRBJ2-2|-
TGTGCCAGCAGCTCGGGTCTTGGGGGCACCGGGGAGCTGTTTTTT
CASSSGLGGTGELFF
>TRBV28|-|TRBJ1-4|-
TGTGCCAGCAGTTTCGGATCCAAGGGGTATGAAAAACTGTTTTTT
CASSFGSKGYEKLFF
>TRBV6-2/TRBV6-3|-|TRBJ2-7|-
TGTGCCAGCAGTTACTCGGGACCCTCGGAGCAGTACTTC
CASSYSGPSEQYF
>TRBV7-2|-|TRBJ2-3|many
TGTGCCAGCAGCACCTGGACGGCAAGCACAGATACGCAGTATTTT
CASSTWTASTDTQYF
>TRBV12-3/TRBV12-4|-|TRBJ2-7|-
TGTGCCAGCAGTTCCCGACAGGACTACGAGCAGTACTTC
CASSSRQDYEQYF
>TRBV29-1|-|TRBJ1-1|few
TGCAGCGTCACCCCGGGGGGGAACACTGAAGCTTTCTTT
CSVTPGGNTEAFF
>TRBV28|-|TRBJ2-7|once
TGTGCCAGCAGTTCAGGGCTGACAGATTACGAGCAGTACTTC
CASSSGLTDYEQYF
>TRBV20-1|-|TRBJ2-2|-
TGCAGTGCTAGAGTCGGGGCCATCACCGGGGAGCTGTTTTTT
CSARVGAITGELFF
>TRBV6-2/TRBV6-3|-|TRBJ1-6|few
TGTGCCAGCAGTTACTCGAATTCACCCCTCCACTTT
CASSYSNSPLHF
>TRBV6-6|-|TRBJ2-5|-
TGTGCCAGCAGGGGGCTCGCTTTGGAAGAGACCCAGTACTTC
CASRGLALEETQYF
>TRBV28|TRBD1|TRBJ1-5|-
TGTGCCAGCCAACAGGGGTTTCAGCCCCAGCATTTT
CASQQGFQPQHF
>TRBV15|-|TRBJ2-1|-
TGTGCCACCAGCCGTCAGGGCAGTGATTACAATGAGCAGTTCTTC
CATSRQGSDYNEQFF
>TRBV2|-|TRBJ2-1|many
TGTGCCAGCAGTGAATACTACCCGACTGAGCAGTTCTTC
CASSEYYPTEQFF
>TRBV7-8|TRBD1|TRBJ2-3|-
TGTGCCAGCAGCTATGACAGGGGAACTCTTAGCACAGATACGCAGTATTTT
CASSYDRGTLSTDTQYF
>TRBV7-2|-|TRBJ1-4|few
TGTGCCAGCAGGCCGGGGCGCTTGTCTGAAAAACTGTTTTTT
CASRPGRLSEKLFF
>TRBV18|TRBD1|TRBJ1-1|-
TGTGCCAGCTCACCACCGAAGGGGGCCGGGAACACTGAAGCTTTCTTT
CASSPPKGAGNTEAFF
>TRBV11-2|-|TRBJ2-5|few
TGTGCCAGCAGCTCTCGATGGCAAGAGACCCAGTACTTC
CASSSRWQETQYF
>TRBV20-1|-|TRBJ1-1|-
TGCAGTGCTAGAGTTGGCATGAACACTGAAGCTTTCTTT
CSARVGMNTEAFF
>TRBV6-1|-|TRBJ2-3|few
TGTGCCAGCATAGTCGACAGCAGTTCAGATACGCAGTATTTT
CASIVDSSSDTQYF
>TRBV7-3|-|TRBJ1-1|few
TGTGCCAGCAGCTTAAGCTGGGAGAAGAACACTGAAGCTTTCTTT
CASSLSWEKNTEAFF
>TRBV7-2|TRBD1|TRBJ2-7|many
TGTGCCAGCAGCTGGGGCCCGGGACAGGACTACGAGCAGTACTTC
CASSWGPGQDYEQYF
>TRBV12-3/TRBV12-4|-|TRBJ1-1|-
TGTGCCAGCGGCAAACAGGGATTGAACACTGAAGCTTTCTTT
CASGKQGLNTEAFF
>TRBV10-3|-|TRBJ1-1|-
TGTGCCGTAGGACGGGGGAACACTGAAGCTTTCTTT
CAVGRGNTEAFF